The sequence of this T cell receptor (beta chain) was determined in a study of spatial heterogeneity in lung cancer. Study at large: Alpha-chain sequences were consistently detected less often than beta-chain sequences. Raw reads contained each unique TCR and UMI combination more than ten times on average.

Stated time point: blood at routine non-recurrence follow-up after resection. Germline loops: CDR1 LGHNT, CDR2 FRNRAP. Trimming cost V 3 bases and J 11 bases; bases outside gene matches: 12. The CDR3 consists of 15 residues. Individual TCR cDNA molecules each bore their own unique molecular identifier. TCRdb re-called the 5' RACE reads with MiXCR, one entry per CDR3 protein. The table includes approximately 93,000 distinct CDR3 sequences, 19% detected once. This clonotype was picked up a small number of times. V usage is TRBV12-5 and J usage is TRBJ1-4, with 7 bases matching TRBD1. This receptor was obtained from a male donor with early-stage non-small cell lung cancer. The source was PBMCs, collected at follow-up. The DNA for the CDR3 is TGTGCTAGTGGTTTACTACGACAGGGTACGGGGAAACTGTTTTTT. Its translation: CASGLLRQGTGKLFF.